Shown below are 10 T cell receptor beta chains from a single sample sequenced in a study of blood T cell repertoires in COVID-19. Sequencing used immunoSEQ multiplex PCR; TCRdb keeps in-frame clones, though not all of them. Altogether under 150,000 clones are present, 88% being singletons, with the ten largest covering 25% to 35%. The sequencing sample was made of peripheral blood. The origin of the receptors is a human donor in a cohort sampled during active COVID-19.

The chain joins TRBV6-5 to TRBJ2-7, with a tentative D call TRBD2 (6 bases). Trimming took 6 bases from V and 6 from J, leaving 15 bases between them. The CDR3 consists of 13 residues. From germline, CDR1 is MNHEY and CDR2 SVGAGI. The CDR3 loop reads CASRPTLASEQYF. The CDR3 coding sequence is TGTGCCAGCAGGCCGACCCTAGCGTCCGAGCAGTACTTC.

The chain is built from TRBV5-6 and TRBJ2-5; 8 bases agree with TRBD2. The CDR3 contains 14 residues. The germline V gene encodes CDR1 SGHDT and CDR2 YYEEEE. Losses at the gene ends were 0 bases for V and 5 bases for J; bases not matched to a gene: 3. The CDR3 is CASSLGGGPETQYF. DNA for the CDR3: TGTGCCAGCAGCTTGGGCGGGGGGCCCGAGACCCAGTACTTC.

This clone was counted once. CDR3: CASGPNQTQGAFNQPQHF. The CDR3 DNA reads as TGTGCTAGTGGACCTAACCAAACCCAGGGGGCCTTCAATCAGCCCCAGCATTTT. The chain uses TRBV12-5 and TRBJ1-5; 8 nucleotides align to TRBD1. J gave up 3 bases and V 6 bases, and 16 bases lay outside the gene matches. Germline V gene data show CDR1 as LGHNT and CDR2 as FRNRAP. CDR3 length equals 18 residues.

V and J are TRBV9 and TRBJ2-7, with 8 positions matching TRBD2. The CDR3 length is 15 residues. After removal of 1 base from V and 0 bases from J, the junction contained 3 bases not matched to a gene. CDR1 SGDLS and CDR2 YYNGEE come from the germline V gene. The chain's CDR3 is CASSVSGGNSYEQYF. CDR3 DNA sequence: TGTGCCAGCAGCGTATCGGGGGGGAACTCCTACGAGCAGTACTTC.

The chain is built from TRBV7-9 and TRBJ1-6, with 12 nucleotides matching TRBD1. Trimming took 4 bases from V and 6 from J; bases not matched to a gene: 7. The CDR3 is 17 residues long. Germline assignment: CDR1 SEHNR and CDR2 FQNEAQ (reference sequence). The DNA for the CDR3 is TGTGCCAGCAGCTCTGCTCCGGGACAGGGGGCTAATTCACCCCTCCACTTT. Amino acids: CASSSAPGQGANSPLHF.

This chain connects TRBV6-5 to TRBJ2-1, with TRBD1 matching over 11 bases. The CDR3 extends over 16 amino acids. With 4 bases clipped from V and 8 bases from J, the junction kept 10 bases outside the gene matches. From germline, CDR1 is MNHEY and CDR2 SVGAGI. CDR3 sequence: CASSFPDRGPGDEQFF. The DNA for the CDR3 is TGTGCCAGCAGTTTCCCGGACAGGGGGCCGGGGGATGAGCAGTTCTTC.

This CDR3 is CASSSNGLVPDTQYF. The CDR3 nucleotides read TGTGCCAGCAGCTCCAATGGACTAGTCCCAGATACGCAGTATTTT. The chain combines TRBV7-2 with TRBJ2-3; 7 bases line up with TRBD2. The trim removed 4 bases at V and 4 bases at J, leaving 8 bases unmatched. In germline, CDR1 is SGHTA, CDR2 FQGNSA. There are 15 residues in the CDR3. The complete variable domain, with remaining parts taken from reference TRBV7-2 and TRBJ2-3, reads GAGVSQSPSNKVTEKGKDVELRCDPISGHTALYWYRQSLGQGLEFLIYFQGNSAPDKSGLPSDRFSAERTGGSVSTLTIQRTQQEDSAVYLCASSSNGLVPDTQYFGPGTRLTVL.

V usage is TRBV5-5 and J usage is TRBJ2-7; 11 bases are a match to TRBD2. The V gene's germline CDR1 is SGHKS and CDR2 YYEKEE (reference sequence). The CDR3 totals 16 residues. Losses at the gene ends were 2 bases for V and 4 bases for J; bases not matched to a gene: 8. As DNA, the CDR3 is TGTGCCAGCAGCTTTCGATCGGGACTAGCGGAATACGAGCAGTACTTC. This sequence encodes CASSFRSGLAEYEQYF.

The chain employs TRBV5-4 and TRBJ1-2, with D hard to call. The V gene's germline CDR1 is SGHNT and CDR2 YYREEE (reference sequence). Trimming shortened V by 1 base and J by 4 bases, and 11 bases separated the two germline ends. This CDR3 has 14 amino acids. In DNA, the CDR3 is TGTGCCAGCAGCTTGAGGCAGGCCCGCTATGGCTACACCTTC. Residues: CASSLRQARYGYTF.

The CDR3 is CSASSTGYEQYF. In DNA form, the CDR3 reads TGCAGTGCTAGTTCTACAGGGTACGAGCAGTACTTC. The genes are TRBV20-1 and TRBJ2-7; D possibly corresponds to TRBD1 (6 bases). Germline V gene data show CDR1 as DFQATT and CDR2 as SNEGSKA (reference sequence). The V gene lost 3 bases and the J gene lost 4 bases, with 10 bases spanning the gap. The CDR3 runs 12 residues.